These T cell receptor beta chains were read from a single sample in a study of identical twins. MiXCR, run by TCRdb on the 5' RACE reads, gives a single entry per CDR3 protein. The table lists 130,000 to 150,000 distinct CDR3 sequences, 3% to 4% of them singletons. The sample consisted of memory T cells sorted from blood. The receptors derive from a man between 18 and 29 years old in good health. The CDR3 runs from the conserved cysteine through the conserved F or W. D genes are given only for firm matches. Rows may omit the clone size; those that give it use once, few, many or a size class.

V	D	length	size	J	DNA	CDR3
TRBV20-1	-	13	many	TRBJ1-4	TGCAGTGCTAGAGCCCGGGACATCGGGGAACTGTTTTTT	CSARARDIGELFF
TRBV5-6	-	14	many	TRBJ2-7	TGTGCCAGCAGCTACCGCGAGCTCTATTACGAGCAGTACTTC	CASSYRELYYEQYF
TRBV12-3/TRBV12-4	-	14	medium-sized	TRBJ2-3	TGTGCCAGCAGTTTTCATCAAAGCACAGATACGCAGTATTTT	CASSFHQSTDTQYF
TRBV5-1	-	14	-	TRBJ2-3	TGCGCCAGCAGCTTCGAGACAACCACAGATACGCAGTATTTT	CASSFETTTDTQYF
TRBV4-1	-	14	many	TRBJ1-5	TGCGCCAGCAGCCAAGATCAGGGGAATCAGCCCCAGCATTTT	CASSQDQGNQPQHF
TRBV6-5	TRBD2	14	many	TRBJ2-1	TGTGCCAGCAGTACTAGCGGGAGCATCAATGAGCAGTTCTTC	CASSTSGSINEQFF
TRBV18	TRBD2	15	many	TRBJ2-1	TGTGCCAGCTCCCCAGAGGCGGGAGGGCCATATGAGCAGTTCTTC	CASSPEAGGPYEQFF
TRBV6-5	-	14	many	TRBJ1-5	TGTGCCAGCAGTTCGCATAGGAGCAATCAGCCCCAGCATTTT	CASSSHRSNQPQHF
TRBV11-1	TRBD1	13	many	TRBJ2-3	TGTGCCTGCACTGGGCAGGGGGTGCATACGCAGTATTTT	CACTGQGVHTQYF
TRBV10-1	-	11	few	TRBJ2-2	TGCGCCAGCGGCCGGGCCGGGGAGCTGTTTTTT	CASGRAGELFF
TRBV7-8	TRBD2	15	many	TRBJ2-7	TGTGCCAGCAGCGCTCGGGGAGGGCCTGGGTACGAGCAGTACTTC	CASSARGGPGYEQYF
TRBV5-1	-	15	few	TRBJ2-5	TGCGCCAGCAGCTTGGCCAGGGTGGCACAAGAGACCCAGTACTTC	CASSLARVAQETQYF
TRBV20-1	-	13	many	TRBJ2-7	TGCAGTGCTAGGCGGGACATTGCATACGAGCAGTACTTC	CSARRDIAYEQYF
TRBV6-5	-	14	many	TRBJ1-3	TGTGCCAGCAGTTACGCTTTTGCCGGAAACACCATATATTTT	CASSYAFAGNTIYF
TRBV5-1	-	13	many	TRBJ2-4	TGCGCCAGCAGCTTGGACAGGGCGAACATTCAGTACTTC	CASSLDRANIQYF
TRBV9	TRBD2	15	many	TRBJ2-5	TGTGCCAGCAGCCTCCGGGGACTAGACCAAGAGACCCAGTACTTC	CASSLRGLDQETQYF
TRBV29-1	-	11	many	TRBJ2-7	TGCAGCGTTGACAGGGGCTACGAGCAGTACTTC	CSVDRGYEQYF
TRBV12-3/TRBV12-4	-	13	many	TRBJ1-1	TGTGCCAGCAGTTTATCAGTTAACACTGAAGCTTTCTTT	CASSLSVNTEAFF
TRBV6-1	-	16	many	TRBJ2-5	TGTGCCAGCAGTCCAGATCTTGGGGCAGCCGGAGAGACCCAGTACTTC	CASSPDLGAAGETQYF
TRBV28	TRBD1	13	many	TRBJ2-3	TGTGCCAGCAGCGCCGGGACAGGGATCCGGCAGTATTTT	CASSAGTGIRQYF
TRBV12-3/TRBV12-4	-	13	many	TRBJ1-5	TGTGCCAGCAGTTTGGGTTACGATCAGCCCCAGCATTTT	CASSLGYDQPQHF
TRBV20-1	-	15	many	TRBJ2-3	TGCAGTGCTAGTGGCCTAGCAGGAGGAGCAGATACGCAGTATTTT	CSASGLAGGADTQYF
TRBV27	TRBD1	14	many	TRBJ2-1	TGTGCCAGCAGTTCAACTACAGGGGTATTGGAGCAGTTCTTC	CASSSTTGVLEQFF
TRBV7-2	-	15	many	TRBJ1-3	TGTGCCAGCAGCTTAGATTCCGGCTCTGGAAACACCATATATTTT	CASSLDSGSGNTIYF
TRBV11-2	TRBD2	14	many	TRBJ2-1	TGTGCCAGCAGCGGCGGGAGGGCAAAAAATGAGCAGTTCTTC	CASSGGRAKNEQFF
TRBV6-1	TRBD2	14	many	TRBJ2-1	TGTGCCAGCACAGTAGCGGGAGCCTACAATGAGCAGTTCTTC	CASTVAGAYNEQFF
TRBV20-1	-	16	many	TRBJ2-1	TGCAGTGCTAGCCCTACGGGGATGGACTCCGCCAATGAGCAGTTCTTC	CSASPTGMDSANEQFF
TRBV28	-	14	many	TRBJ2-5	TGTGCCAGCAGTTTATCAGGCCTGGGGGAGACCCAGTACTTC	CASSLSGLGETQYF
TRBV29-1	TRBD2	15	many	TRBJ2-3	TGCAGCGTCGAGGGGTCAGCGGGAGTAGTAGATACGCAGTATTTT	CSVEGSAGVVDTQYF
TRBV29-1	-	13	many	TRBJ1-4	TGCAGCGTCGAGCGGAGGGAGGATGAAAAACTGTTTTTT	CSVERREDEKLFF
TRBV29-1	-	15	many	TRBJ2-4	TGCAGCGTTGAAGGGGGGGCCCCTACCAAAAACATTCAGTACTTC	CSVEGGAPTKNIQYF
TRBV12-5	-	11	many	TRBJ2-3	TGTGCTAGTGGTCAGACAGATACGCAGTATTTT	CASGQTDTQYF